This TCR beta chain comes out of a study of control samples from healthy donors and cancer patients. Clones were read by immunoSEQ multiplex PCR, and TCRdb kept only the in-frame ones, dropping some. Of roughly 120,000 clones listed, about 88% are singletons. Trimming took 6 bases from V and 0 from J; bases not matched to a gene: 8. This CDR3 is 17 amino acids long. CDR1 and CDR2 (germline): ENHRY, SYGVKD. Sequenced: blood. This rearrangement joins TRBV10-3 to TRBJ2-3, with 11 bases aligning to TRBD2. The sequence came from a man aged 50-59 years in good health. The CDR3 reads CAISPGLAVGSTDTQYF. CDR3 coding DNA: TGTGCCATCAGCCCGGGACTAGCGGTTGGTAGCACAGATACGCAGTATTTT.